This entry lists 24 T cell receptor beta chains sequenced from one sample in a study of CD4 T cells in relation to SARS-CoV-2 and coronaviruses. These receptors have no identified antigens. CD4+ T cells from unexposed donors were obtained before the COVID-19 pandemic (2011-2018). The cells were cultured for 10 days before CD4+ T cells were isolated. TCRdb's table, derived via immunoSEQ multiplex PCR, lists solely in-frame clones and lacks some. The top ten clones hold under 15% of a sample with over 25,000 clones, over 70% of them seen once. Sequenced input: CD4+ T cells from PBMCs, cultured in vitro. The receptors were gathered from a human donor in good health.

V usage is TRBV6-2 or TRBV6-3 and J usage is TRBJ1-5; no clear D gene. Germline loops: CDR1 MNHEY, CDR2 SVGEGT. Deletions cut 5 bases from V and 6 bases from J, with 8 bases between. The CDR3 is 12 amino acids. CDR3 DNA sequence: TGTGCCAGCAGTGACGGGAGTCAGCCCCAGCATTTT. Translating gives CASSDGSQPQHF.

This chain joins TRBV3-1 (or the pseudogene TRBV3-2) and TRBJ1-2; D not resolved. V was shortened by 6 bases and J by 6 bases, with 20 bases between the two germline ends. CDR1 is LGHDT and CDR2 is YNNKEL in the germline V gene (reference sequence). The CDR3 runs to 15 residues. The CDR3 region has the DNA TGTGCCAGCAGTCGGGTCAACCATCTTACCGATGGCTACACCTTC. Its protein product is CASSRVNHLTDGYTF.

A note on this clone: The same CDR3 arises from other DNA sequences in this sample as well. V is TRBV6-5 and J is TRBJ1-5; D is unresolved. Germline assignment: CDR1 MNHEY and CDR2 SVGAGI. V lost 2 bases, J lost 1 base, and 3 bases lay in between. The CDR3 consists of 13 residues. The CDR3 sequence is CASSYDSNQPQHF. CDR3 nucleotide sequence: TGTGCCAGCAGTTACGACAGCAATCAGCCCCAGCATTTT.

The count of this clone is one. The chain uses TRBV4-2 and TRBJ2-7, with no clear D. The germline V gene has CDR1 LGHNA and CDR2 YNFKEQ. V shed 1 base and J shed 2 bases, with 15 bases lying between them. This CDR3 has 16 amino acids. As DNA, the CDR3 is TGTGCCAGCAGCCAAGGCCTAGAAGTTGCGGCCTACGAGCAGTACTTC. This sequence encodes CASSQGLEVAAYEQYF.

This clone appeared a few times. V is TRBV2 and J is TRBJ2-7, with 9 bases identical to TRBD2. The CDR3 spans 16 residues. Germline values: CDR1 SNHLY, CDR2 FYNNEI. V lost 1 base and J lost 2; bases outside the gene matches: 6. The CDR3 DNA reads TGTGCCAGCAGTGAAGGCACGGGACTAGCCCCCTACGAGCAGTACTTC. It yields the protein CASSEGTGLAPYEQYF.

The CDR3 region is CASSLGTSWHEQYF. CDR3 nucleotides: TGTGCCAGCAGCCTAGGCACTAGTTGGCACGAGCAGTACTTC. The chain uses TRBV7-8 and TRBJ2-7; D is possibly TRBD2 (5 bases). The germline CDR1 and CDR2 sequences are SGHVS and FQNEAQ. V was pared by 5 bases and J by 5 bases, with 16 bases between. The CDR3 loop spans 14 amino acids.

J is TRBJ2-3 and V is TRBV7-2; D is uncertain. The CDR3 is made up of 13 amino acids. The V end lost 2 bases, the J end lost 4 bases, and 7 bases lay between the germline ends. The germline V gene has CDR1 SGHTA and CDR2 FQGNSA. The CDR3 spells CASSLRYPDTQYF. The DNA of the CDR3 is TGTGCCAGCAGCTTACGCTACCCAGATACGCAGTATTTT.

This clone has a handful of counts. The CDR3 here is CASRQNTGELFF. DNA of the CDR3: TGTGCCAGCAGACAGAACACCGGGGAGCTGTTTTTT. The V and J genes are TRBV12-3 or TRBV12-4 and TRBJ2-2; D uncertain. There are 12 residues in the CDR3. Trimming pared 6 bases from V and 1 base from J, leaving 3 bases between.

The chain employs TRBV6-5 and TRBJ1-2, with D possibly being TRBD1 (6 bases). Germline CDR1 MNHEY, CDR2 SVGAGI. Trimming left V 8 bases short and J 8 bases short, with 12 bases between. CDR3 size: 11 residues. CDR3 in amino acids: CASQDRRGYTF. For the CDR3, the DNA is TGTGCCAGCCAGGACAGAAGAGGCTACACCTTC.

The genes are TRBV7-9 and TRBJ1-2, with D possibly TRBD1 on 6 matching bases. V was cut by 1 base and J by 6 bases, with 12 bases left in between. CDR3 length: 14 residues. The germline CDR1 and CDR2 sequences are SEHNR and FQNEAQ (reference sequence). CDR3 nucleotides: TGTGCCAGCAGCTTAGACGTCAGGGGACATGGCTACACCTTC. Translated, it gives CASSLDVRGHGYTF.

This sequence joins TRBV5-1 and TRBJ2-1; 10 nucleotides agree with TRBD2. This CDR3 region has 16 residues. The junction had 10 bases not matched to a gene; V was cut back by 0 bases and J by 10 bases. Per germline, CDR1 SGHRS and CDR2 YFSETQ. The CDR3 sequence: CASSLGPLLAGEEQFF. As DNA, the CDR3 is TGCGCCAGCAGCTTGGGTCCCCTCCTAGCGGGAGAAGAGCAGTTCTTC. Drawing the rest from reference TRBV5-1 and TRBJ2-1, the complete variable domain is KAGVTQTPRYLIKTRGQQVTLSCSPISGHRSVSWYQQTPGQGLQFLFEYFSETQRNKGNFPGRFSGRQFSNSRSEMNVSTLELGDSALYLCASSLGPLLAGEEQFFGPGTRLTVL.

Only a few counts were recorded for this clone. The chain carries TRBV7-2 and TRBJ1-3, with 10 bases fitting TRBD1. Germline V gene lookup returns CDR1 SGHTA and CDR2 FQGNSA. J lost 2 bases, V lost 1 base, and 5 bases had no gene match. This CDR3 region has 17 residues. CDR3 sequence: CASSLVSTGGAGNTIYF. Written as DNA, the CDR3 is TGTGCCAGCAGCTTAGTCTCGACAGGGGGCGCTGGAAACACCATATATTTT. The whole variable domain, filled in from reference TRBV7-2 and TRBJ1-3, reads GAGVSQSPSNKVTEKGKDVELRCDPISGHTALYWYRQSLGQGLEFLIYFQGNSAPDKSGLPSDRFSAERTGGSVSTLTIQRTQQEDSAVYLCASSLVSTGGAGNTIYFGEGSWLTVV.

In DNA form, the CDR3 reads TGTGCCAGCAGCCCCGGGACAGTTAGCAATCAGCCCCAGCATTTT. The encoded protein is CASSPGTVSNQPQHF. The gene calls are TRBV7-9 and TRBJ1-5; 7 bases map to TRBD1. V shed 5 bases, J shed 0 bases, and the junction held 4 bases outside the gene matches. The CDR3 covers 15 residues. CDR1 is SEHNR and CDR2 is FQNEAQ in the germline V gene (reference sequence).

The chain employs TRBV10-1 and TRBJ1-2; 9 bases map to TRBD1. The CDR3 loop spans 14 amino acids. Germline V gene sequence: CDR1 WNHNN, CDR2 SYGVQD (reference sequence). Losses at the gene ends were 10 bases for V and 1 base for J; bases not matched to a gene: 7. This CDR3 is CAIPGTGYNYGYTF. The CDR3 bases are TGCGCCATCCCGGGGACAGGGTATAACTATGGCTACACCTTC.

V is TRBV7-7 and J is TRBJ2-5; 10 bases fit TRBD2. The CDR3 loop spans 17 amino acids. Germline-derived CDR1 and CDR2 are SSHAT and FNYEAQ (reference sequence). V was clipped by 6 bases and J by 0 bases; unmatched bases: 10. CDR3 nucleotides: TGTGCCAGCAGTCCCCGCTCTGGGACTAGCGACCAAGAGACCCAGTACTTC. Its translation: CASSPRSGTSDQETQYF.

The chain joins TRBV9 to TRBJ2-6, with D unclear. The V gene lost 4 bases and the J gene lost 0 bases, with 14 bases spanning the gap. This CDR3 contains 17 residues. Germline V gene sequence: CDR1 SGDLS, CDR2 YYNGEE. This chain's CDR3 is CASSPLGLNSGANVLTF. In DNA form, the CDR3 reads TGTGCCAGCAGCCCCCTCGGGTTGAACTCTGGGGCCAACGTCCTGACTTTC.

This clone was recorded a few times. This chain links TRBV5-8 with TRBJ2-2; D call uncertain. CDR3 length: 14 residues. Trimming shortened V by 2 bases and J by 7 bases, and 12 bases separated the two germline ends. The germline V gene has CDR1 SGHTS and CDR2 YDEGEE. The CDR3 nucleotides are TGTGCCAGCAGCTTTATTCGTGTTAGCGGGGAGCTGTTTTTT. This encodes CASSFIRVSGELFF.

This chain connects TRBV5-1 to TRBJ2-3; possibly TRBD2 for D (6 bases). Trimming stripped 0 bases from V and 11 bases from J, with 25 bases between. Germline values: CDR1 SGHRS, CDR2 YFSETQ. This CDR3 comprises 17 residues. The CDR3 DNA reads TGCGCCAGCAGCTTGGAGGGGCGGGGAACCCCCGGGGGTGAGCAGTATTTT. Its translation is CASSLEGRGTPGGEQYF.

This chain joins TRBV11-2 and TRBJ2-2; 7 bases are shared with TRBD1. The junction had 4 bases not matched to a gene; V was cut back by 3 bases and J by 6 bases. The germline V gene has CDR1 SGHAT and CDR2 FQNNGV. This CDR3 is built from 14 residues. As DNA, the CDR3 is TGTGCCAGCAGCTTGATCCAGGGGGCCGGGGAGCTGTTTTTT. This codes for CASSLIQGAGELFF. The full variable domain, in which reference TRBV11-2 and TRBJ2-2 provide the parts outside the CDR3, is EAGVAQSPRYKIIEKRQSVAFWCNPISGHATLYWYQQILGQGPKLLIQFQNNGVVDDSQLPKDRFSAERLKGVDSTLKIQPAKLEDSAVYLCASSLIQGAGELFFGEGSRLTVL.

The chain couples TRBV30 to TRBJ1-2, with TRBD1 as a possible D gene (5 bases). This CDR3 is built from 16 residues. V shed 3 bases and J shed 2 bases, with 19 bases lying between them. Germline values: CDR1 GTSNPN, CDR2 SVGIG (reference sequence). CDR3 nucleotide sequence: TGTGCCTGGAGAGCCCGGGCCCCCGGGGCAAACTATGGCTACACCTTC. Translation: CAWRARAPGANYGYTF.

The chain carries TRBV6-1 and TRBJ2-7; TRBD2 matches 16 bases. After removal of 3 bases from V and 5 bases from J, the junction contained 4 bases not matched to a gene. The length of the CDR3 is 16 residues. In germline, CDR1 is MNHNS, CDR2 SASEGT. CDR3 sequence reads: CASSDGTSGRGNEQYF. The DNA of the CDR3 is TGTGCCAGCAGTGACGGGACTAGCGGGAGGGGTAACGAGCAGTACTTC.

V usage is TRBV30 and J usage is TRBJ2-1; D is ambiguous. Germline V gene sequence: CDR1 GTSNPN, CDR2 SVGIG (reference sequence). The CDR3 runs 13 residues. Trimming stripped 4 bases from V and 4 bases from J, with 11 bases between. The chain's CDR3 is CAWNSGRYNEQFF. CDR3 coding DNA: TGTGCCTGGAACAGTGGACGATACAATGAGCAGTTCTTC.

The chain has TRBV19 and TRBJ2-2; 9 bases fit TRBD2. The V gene's germline CDR1 is LNHDA and CDR2 SQIVND (reference sequence). The CDR3 consists of 13 residues. CDR3 sequence (DNA): TGTTCATCTGCGAGCGGGGGGACCGGGGAGCTGTTTTTT. Translation: CSSASGGTGELFF.

This chain links TRBV2 with TRBJ1-6; the D is unclear. The CDR3 covers 13 residues. Germline CDR1 and CDR2: SNHLY and FYNNEI. The V and J ends lost 8 bases and 7 bases respectively, with 12 bases between them. The CDR3 sequence is CASEDLENSPLHF. The CDR3, as DNA: TGTGCCAGCGAAGATCTGGAGAATTCACCCCTCCACTTT.